This T cell receptor beta chain appears in the sequencing data of a study of CD8 T cells in ankylosing spondylitis. Study outcomes and limitations: Matched ankylosing spondylitis synovial fluid reportedly showed significant enrichment of disease-linked clones. A TCR beta motif of several highly homologous variants seemed to mark ankylosing spondylitis blood.

The CDR3 is made up of 16 amino acids. The germline CDR1 and CDR2 sequences are KGHSY and FQNENV. V dropped 5 bases and J dropped 2; count of bases not matched to a gene: 11. This clonotype was counted a few times. Its antigen is unknown. Scientists made TCR beta libraries using quantitative 5'-RACE with molecular barcodes. TCRdb itself ran the 5' RACE reads through MiXCR, one entry per CDR3 protein. The sample has more than 650,000 distinct CDR3 sequences, about 10% seen once. The sample consisted of blood, either unsorted or a sorted T cell fraction (not recorded which). This chain uses TRBV16 with TRBJ2-7; 8 bases align to TRBD1. This receptor was identified in a male donor with ankylosing spondylitis. The CDR3 protein is CASSSRPGQGPYEQYF. CDR3 sequence (DNA): TGTGCCAGCAGCTCGCGCCCAGGACAGGGCCCCTACGAGCAGTACTTC.